These 12 T cell receptor beta chains originate from one sample sequenced in a study of beta chain features in type 1 diabetes. Points from the study as a whole: A moderate, significant TCRB CDR3 shortening appeared in type 1 diabetes across four CD4+ subsets.

No antigens are known for them. TCRB transcripts that were expressed got sequenced, as all of the isolated RNA had been reverse transcribed. Method: immunoSEQ multiplex PCR; TCRdb's copy keeps in-frame clones and lacks some. The table has some 190,000 clones, 7% to 9% seen once. The sample taken for sequencing was central memory CD4+ T cells from blood. Receptor source: a man aged 18 to 35 with type 1 diabetes.

This clone has more than one count but fewer than ten. V and J are TRBV10-3 and TRBJ2-5, with D possibly matching TRBD1 (5 bases). The CDR3 length is 15 residues. Germline-derived CDR1 and CDR2 are ENHRY and SYGVKD. The germline V and J ends were trimmed by 1 base and 2 bases, with 11 bases remaining between them. The CDR3 spells CAISEFKTVQETQYF. DNA for the CDR3: TGTGCCATCAGTGAGTTCAAGACAGTTCAAGAGACCCAGTACTTC.

This clone was counted between two and nine times. The genes are TRBV7-8 and TRBJ1-6; TRBD1 matches 10 bases. Losses at the gene ends were 8 bases for V and 9 bases for J; bases not matched to a gene: 4. The germline gives CDR1 SGHVS, CDR2 FQNEAQ. There are 13 residues in the CDR3. In DNA form, the CDR3 reads TGTGCCAGCGGCGGGACAGGGGCTTCACCCCTCCACTTT. It specifies CASGGTGASPLHF.

The gene calls are TRBV2 and TRBJ2-2; TRBD2 agrees at 11 bases. J was trimmed by 7 bases and V by 7 bases; bases with no gene match: 11. Germline V gene data show CDR1 as SNHLY and CDR2 as FYNNEI. The CDR3 covers 16 residues. The DNA for the CDR3 is TGTGCCAGCATGAGGGCTAGCGGGGGGTATGGCGGGGAGCTGTTTTTT. It yields the protein CASMRASGGYGGELFF.

This clone has a handful of counts. This rearrangement joins TRBV11-2 to TRBJ2-7, with TRBD2 matching 7 bases. This CDR3 has 16 amino acids. Germline CDR1 and CDR2: SGHAT and FQNNGV. V dropped 10 bases and J dropped 4; count of bases not matched to a gene: 19. The CDR3 region is CATGKTAGASAYEQYF. Here the CDR3 DNA reads TGTGCCACCGGAAAGACTGCGGGAGCATCGGCTTACGAGCAGTACTTC.

This clone was counted ten times or more. V is TRBV19 and J is TRBJ2-2, with no clear D. V lost 5 bases and J 4 bases, leaving 8 bases between the germline ends. The CDR3 runs to 13 residues. CDR1 and CDR2 (germline): LNHDA, SQIVND (reference sequence). The CDR3 region is CASSSMSTGELFF. The CDR3 DNA sequence: TGTGCCAGTAGTTCTATGAGCACCGGGGAGCTGTTTTTT.

The gene calls are TRBV5-5 and TRBJ2-5, with D possibly TRBD2 on 5 matching bases. The V end was cut by 0 bases, the J end by 5 bases, with 14 bases between. The CDR3 is made up of 15 amino acids. Germline values: CDR1 SGHKS, CDR2 YYEKEE (reference sequence). In DNA, the CDR3 is TGTGCCAGCAGCTTGGAACCCCTAGCTTCGGAGACCCAGTACTTC. This translates into CASSLEPLASETQYF.

This clone appeared a few times. The chain uses TRBV11-3 and TRBJ2-1; 11 positions agree with TRBD2. Germline assignment: CDR1 SGHNT and CDR2 YENEEA. This CDR3 has 16 amino acids. The ends lost 5 bases at V and 5 bases at J; junction bases unmatched: 8. CDR3 nucleotide sequence: TGTGCCAGCAGCAAAGATAGCGGGAGGGCCGACAATGAGCAGTTCTTC. This gives the protein CASSKDSGRADNEQFF.

V and J are TRBV2 and TRBJ2-2; D is uncertain. V dropped 11 bases and J dropped 7 bases, with 20 bases sitting between them. CDR1 is SNHLY, CDR2 FYNNEI, per germline. The length of the CDR3 is 14 residues. The DNA for the CDR3 is TGTGCCTCGCAGGTTGGCCCGATGAACGGGGAGCTGTTTTTT. Protein: CASQVGPMNGELFF.

The chain recombines TRBV19 with TRBJ1-1, with TRBD1 matching over 10 bases. This CDR3 has 14 amino acids. Germline CDR1 and CDR2: LNHDA and SQIVND (reference sequence). V lost 7 bases, J lost 0 bases, and 2 bases stayed unmatched. CDR3 amino acids: CASKGQGLNTEAFF. The CDR3 nucleotides read TGTGCCAGTAAGGGACAGGGGTTGAACACTGAAGCTTTCTTT.

The CDR3 protein is CASRRWGQGATEAFF. CDR3 sequence (DNA): TGTGCCAGCAGAAGATGGGGACAGGGGGCTACTGAAGCTTTCTTT. This chain joins TRBV28 and TRBJ1-1; 12 bases agree with TRBD1. The CDR3 loop spans 15 amino acids. CDR1 and CDR2 (germline): MDHEN, SYDVKM. Trimming cost V 6 bases and J 5 bases; bases outside gene matches: 7.

This clone has a handful of counts. This sequence joins TRBV5-4 and TRBJ2-5; D is perhaps TRBD1 (5 bases). The germline gives CDR1 SGHNT, CDR2 YYREEE (reference sequence). V was clipped by 2 bases and J by 5 bases, with 13 bases between them. The CDR3 is 14 amino acids. This CDR3 reads CASSLPGLGETQYF. For the CDR3, the DNA is TGTGCCAGCAGCTTACCAGGGCTCGGGGAGACCCAGTACTTC.

The V and J genes are TRBV19 and TRBJ1-5, with D tentatively TRBD1 (5 bases). This CDR3 region has 14 residues. The V end was cut by 10 bases, the J end by 1 base, with 14 bases between. The germline V gene has CDR1 LNHDA and CDR2 SQIVND (reference sequence). CDR3 region: CAISPTASNQPQHF. The CDR3 DNA is TGTGCCATCTCTCCGACAGCAAGCAATCAGCCCCAGCATTTT.